The clone carrying this T cell receptor beta chain was picked up a small number of times. This entry is derived from a study of cytomegalovirus exposure and HLA in healthy donors. PCR involved 60 Vbeta and 13 Jbeta primers. Some clones are missing from TCRdb's copy, which holds only in-frame ones; the method was immunoSEQ multiplex PCR. Here the sample spans around 160,000 clones, roughly four fifths being singletons. This CDR3 contains 15 residues. CDR1 and CDR2 (germline): ENHRY, SYGVKD. V trimming: 6 bases; J trimming: 2 bases; junction bases outside the gene matches: 3. J is TRBJ2-1 and V is TRBV10-3; 11 bases fit TRBD2. This TCR was recovered from a man aged 35-49 years in good health and CMV-seropositive. The sample taken for sequencing was PBMCs. In DNA form, the CDR3 reads TGTGCCATCAGCGGGACTAGCGGAGCCTACAATGAGCAGTTCTTC. Protein: CAISGTSGAYNEQFF.